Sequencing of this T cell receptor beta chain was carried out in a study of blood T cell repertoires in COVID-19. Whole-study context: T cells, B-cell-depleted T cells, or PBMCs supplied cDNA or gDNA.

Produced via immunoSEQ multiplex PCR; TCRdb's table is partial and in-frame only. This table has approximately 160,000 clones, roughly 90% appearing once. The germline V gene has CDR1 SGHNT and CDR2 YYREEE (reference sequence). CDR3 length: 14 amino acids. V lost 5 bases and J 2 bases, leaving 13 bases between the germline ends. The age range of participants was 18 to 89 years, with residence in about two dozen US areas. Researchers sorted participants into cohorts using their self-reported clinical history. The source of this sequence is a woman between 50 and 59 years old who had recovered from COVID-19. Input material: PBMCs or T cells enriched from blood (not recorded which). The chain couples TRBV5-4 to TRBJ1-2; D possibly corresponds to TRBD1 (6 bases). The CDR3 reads CASRSPGQNYGYTF. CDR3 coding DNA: TGTGCCAGCAGATCTCCCGGACAGAACTATGGCTACACCTTC.